The rows below give T cell receptor beta chains drawn from one sample of a study of cytomegalovirus exposure and HLA in healthy donors. Method: immunoSEQ multiplex PCR; TCRdb's copy keeps in-frame clones and lacks some. The sample records roughly 220,000 clones, 75% to 95% being singletons. The sample comprised PBMCs. These receptors all stem from a woman in her late teens or twenties in good health and CMV-seronegative. CDR3s include the opening cysteine and the closing phenylalanine or tryptophan. The order of the fields is CDR3 protein, CDR3 DNA, V gene, clone size, J gene, D gene. D genes are given only for firm matches. Clone size is stated in some rows and not others, as once, few, many or a class when expanded.

CDR3: CASSEAIQGGRSNQPQHF
DNA: TGTGCCAGCAGTGAAGCTATCCAGGGGGGAAGGAGCAATCAGCCCCAGCATTTT
V: TRBV2
size: -
J: TRBJ1-5
D: TRBD1

CDR3: CASSVGGTSGPYNEQFF
DNA: TGTGCCAGCAGCGTAGGAGGGACTAGCGGCCCTTACAATGAGCAGTTCTTC
V: TRBV9
size: -
J: TRBJ2-1
D: TRBD2

CDR3: CASSVTGLRTEAFF
DNA: TGTGCCAGCAGCGTTACAGGGTTAAGGACTGAAGCTTTCTTT
V: TRBV9
size: -
J: TRBJ1-1
D: -

CDR3: CASSSTEGVTTEAFF
DNA: TGCGCCAGCAGTTCGACTGAAGGGGTGACCACTGAAGCTTTCTTT
V: TRBV5-1
size: -
J: TRBJ1-1
D: -

CDR3: CASSISELYQETQYF
DNA: TGTGCCAGTAGTATAAGCGAATTGTACCAAGAGACCCAGTACTTC
V: TRBV19
size: -
J: TRBJ2-5
D: -

CDR3: CSARGDYEQYF
DNA: TGCAGTGCTAGGGGCGACTACGAGCAGTACTTC
V: TRBV20-1
size: -
J: TRBJ2-7
D: -

CDR3: CASSLGTGVRTGELFF
DNA: TGTGCCAGCAGCTTAGGGACAGGGGTACGGACCGGGGAGCTGTTTTTT
V: TRBV11-2
size: -
J: TRBJ2-2
D: TRBD1

CDR3: CASSIDLGFGGGHNEQFF
DNA: TGTGCCAGTAGTATAGATCTAGGTTTTGGGGGAGGCCACAATGAGCAGTTCTTC
V: TRBV19
size: -
J: TRBJ2-1
D: -

CDR3: CAWSVLAENTEAFF
DNA: TGTGCCTGGAGTGTATTAGCGGAAAACACTGAAGCTTTCTTT
V: TRBV30
size: few
J: TRBJ1-1
D: -

CDR3: CASSGTNYEQYF
DNA: TGTGCCAGTAGCGGGACAAATTACGAGCAGTACTTC
V: TRBV19
size: -
J: TRBJ2-7
D: -

CDR3: CASSTDRGPVDEQYF
DNA: TGTGCCAGCAGTACTGACAGGGGGCCGGTTGACGAGCAGTACTTC
V: TRBV6-5
size: once
J: TRBJ2-7
D: TRBD1

CDR3: CASSSKGLAEYNEQFF
DNA: TGTGCCAGCAGCTCAAAGGGACTAGCGGAGTACAATGAGCAGTTCTTC
V: TRBV7-3
size: -
J: TRBJ2-1
D: TRBD2

CDR3: CASGPGSGNTIYF
DNA: TGTGCCAGCGGGCCCGGCTCTGGAAACACCATATATTTT
V: TRBV7-7
size: -
J: TRBJ1-3
D: -

CDR3: CASIFSGSAGELFF
DNA: TGTGCCAGCATCTTTAGCGGGAGTGCCGGGGAGCTGTTTTTT
V: TRBV6-1
size: -
J: TRBJ2-2
D: TRBD2

CDR3: CAWARGLAGGRVTDTQYF
DNA: TGTGCCTGGGCGCGAGGACTAGCGGGAGGGCGGGTCACAGATACGCAGTATTTT
V: TRBV30
size: -
J: TRBJ2-3
D: TRBD2

CDR3: CASSPLAGGNEQFF
DNA: TGTGCCAGCTCACCACTAGCGGGAGGGAATGAGCAGTTCTTC
V: TRBV18
size: once
J: TRBJ2-1
D: TRBD2

CDR3: CASSFQTIGNNEQYF
DNA: TGTGCCAGCAGTTTTCAGACCATCGGGAATAACGAGCAGTACTTC
V: TRBV28
size: -
J: TRBJ2-7
D: -

CDR3: CASSFGLAGNEQYF
DNA: TGTGCCAGCAGCTTCGGACTAGCGGGAAACGAGCAGTACTTC
V: TRBV7-9
size: -
J: TRBJ2-7
D: TRBD2

CDR3: CASSLPSDSYEQYF
DNA: TGCGCCAGCAGCTTGCCTAGCGACTCCTACGAGCAGTACTTC
V: TRBV5-1
size: -
J: TRBJ2-7
D: -

CDR3: CAWSEGLHTYNEQFF
DNA: TGTGCCTGGAGCGAGGGACTCCATACCTACAATGAGCAGTTCTTC
V: TRBV30
size: -
J: TRBJ2-1
D: -

CDR3: CASREWREGHNEQFF
DNA: TGTGCCAGCAGGGAGTGGCGGGAGGGACACAATGAGCAGTTCTTC
V: TRBV28
size: -
J: TRBJ2-1
D: TRBD2

CDR3: CASSFPGTSGSYEQFF
DNA: TGCGCCAGCAGCTTCCCCGGGACTAGCGGGAGCTATGAGCAGTTCTTC
V: TRBV5-1
size: once
J: TRBJ2-1
D: TRBD2

CDR3: CASSWTEQGYGYTF
DNA: TGCGCCAGCAGCTGGACAGAACAGGGCTATGGCTACACCTTC
V: TRBV5-1
size: -
J: TRBJ1-2
D: -

CDR3: CASTRNSPLHF
DNA: TGTGCCAGCACCAGGAATTCACCCCTCCACTTT
V: TRBV7-9
size: -
J: TRBJ1-6
D: -

CDR3: CASSRTAMNTIYF
DNA: TGTGCCAGCAGCAGGACAGCGATGAACACCATATATTTT
V: TRBV2
size: -
J: TRBJ1-3
D: -

CDR3: CASSLPRGRGFTPDTQYF
DNA: TGTGCCAGCAGCTTACCGCGCGGGAGGGGATTTACCCCAGATACGCAGTATTTT
V: TRBV7-6
size: -
J: TRBJ2-3
D: TRBD2

CDR3: CASSEDLLGGANEQFF
DNA: TGTGCCAGCAGCGAGGATCTGTTGGGGGGAGCGAATGAGCAGTTCTTC
V: TRBV11-2
size: -
J: TRBJ2-1
D: -

CDR3: CASLGGEPYGYTF
DNA: TGTGCCAGTCTTGGGGGGGAACCCTATGGCTACACCTTC
V: TRBV19
size: -
J: TRBJ1-2
D: -

CDR3: CATSRDHAATESYNSPLHF
DNA: TGTGCCACCAGCAGAGATCACGCCGCGACAGAATCATATAATTCACCCCTCCACTTT
V: TRBV15
size: -
J: TRBJ1-6
D: -

CDR3: CASSGGLAGLGGSYEQYF
DNA: TGCGCCAGCAGCGGAGGACTAGCGGGACTTGGGGGTTCCTACGAGCAGTACTTC
V: TRBV5-1
size: -
J: TRBJ2-7
D: TRBD2

CDR3: CASSVQGRGNTEAFF
DNA: TGCGCCAGCAGCGTTCAGGGTAGAGGGAACACTGAAGCTTTCTTT
V: TRBV5-1
size: -
J: TRBJ1-1
D: -

CDR3: CASSLLSGSVEKLFF
DNA: TGTGCCAGCAGTTTACTCAGTGGTTCCGTGGAAAAACTGTTTTTT
V: TRBV27
size: -
J: TRBJ1-4
D: -

CDR3: CASSGGTSSGNTIYF
DNA: TGCGCCAGCTCGGGCGGGACCAGCTCTGGAAACACCATATATTTT
V: TRBV4-1
size: -
J: TRBJ1-3
D: -

CDR3: CASSVSGGPNEKLFF
DNA: TGTGCCAGCAGCGTATCAGGGGGGCCCAATGAAAAACTGTTTTTT
V: TRBV9
size: -
J: TRBJ1-4
D: TRBD1

CDR3: CASSAGQTYEQYF
DNA: TGCGCCAGCAGTGCAGGACAGACCTACGAGCAGTACTTC
V: TRBV10-1
size: -
J: TRBJ2-7
D: -

CDR3: CASSQDPQGYSNQPQHF
DNA: TGCGCCAGCAGCCAAGACCCCCAGGGCTATAGCAATCAGCCCCAGCATTTT
V: TRBV4-1
size: -
J: TRBJ1-5
D: -

CDR3: CASSQSRTGTGHVNYGYTF
DNA: TGCGCCAGCAGTCAATCGCGGACAGGGACCGGCCACGTCAACTATGGCTACACCTTC
V: TRBV23-1
size: -
J: TRBJ1-2
D: TRBD1

CDR3: CASSLIAGGLLNEQFF
DNA: TGTGCCAGCAGCTTAATAGCGGGAGGGCTGCTCAATGAGCAGTTCTTC
V: TRBV7-6
size: -
J: TRBJ2-1
D: TRBD2

CDR3: CASSLGTGGIETQYF
DNA: TGTGCCAGCAGCCTAGGGACAGGGGGCATAGAGACCCAGTACTTC
V: TRBV27
size: once
J: TRBJ2-5
D: TRBD1

CDR3: CSAPKLNEQFF
DNA: TGCAGTGCTCCCAAGCTCAATGAGCAGTTCTTC
V: TRBV20-1
size: -
J: TRBJ2-1
D: -

CDR3: CASSQESTSSYEQYF
DNA: TGCGCCAGCAGCCAAGAGTCAACTAGCTCCTACGAGCAGTACTTC
V: TRBV4-1
size: -
J: TRBJ2-7
D: -

CDR3: CASSFGGGSSYNEQFF
DNA: TGTGCCAGCAGCTTTGGCGGGGGGAGCTCCTACAATGAGCAGTTCTTC
V: TRBV5-4
size: -
J: TRBJ2-1
D: TRBD2

CDR3: CASSIGGPNPWVRF
DNA: TGTGCCAGTAGTATAGGCGGGCCGAACCCCTGGGTCCGTTTT
V: TRBV19
size: -
J: TRBJ1-5
D: -

CDR3: CATGGGWTSSTDTQYF
DNA: TGCGCCACGGGAGGAGGTTGGACTAGCTCCACAGATACGCAGTATTTT
V: TRBV5-1
size: once
J: TRBJ2-3
D: TRBD2

CDR3: CASTGQNTEAFF
DNA: TGTGCCAGCACGGGACAAAACACTGAAGCTTTCTTT
V: TRBV2
size: -
J: TRBJ1-1
D: -

CDR3: CASSLVGETQYF
DNA: TGTGCCAGCAGTTTAGTCGGAGAGACCCAGTACTTC
V: TRBV28
size: -
J: TRBJ2-5
D: -

CDR3: CASSPRGAADTEAFF
DNA: TGTGCCAGCTCACCACGTGGGGCAGCTGATACTGAAGCTTTCTTT
V: TRBV18
size: -
J: TRBJ1-1
D: -

CDR3: CASSLDWGANYGYTF
DNA: TGCGCCAGCAGCTTGGATTGGGGAGCTAACTATGGCTACACCTTC
V: TRBV5-1
size: -
J: TRBJ1-2
D: -

CDR3: CASSQEIQGGQPQHF
DNA: TGCGCCAGCAGCCAAGAAATACAGGGGGGGCAGCCCCAGCATTTT
V: TRBV4-1
size: -
J: TRBJ1-5
D: TRBD1

CDR3: CASSLAGGLDEKLFF
DNA: TGCGCCAGCAGCTTGGCGGGGGGCCTAGATGAAAAACTGTTTTTT
V: TRBV5-1
size: -
J: TRBJ1-4
D: -

CDR3: CASSEAIAHQPQHF
DNA: TGTGCCAGCAGTGAAGCTATAGCTCATCAGCCCCAGCATTTT
V: TRBV2
size: -
J: TRBJ1-5
D: -

CDR3: CAWSVGTDYSPLHF
DNA: TGTGCCTGGAGTGTAGGGACAGATTATTCACCCCTCCACTTT
V: TRBV30
size: -
J: TRBJ1-6
D: TRBD1

CDR3: CASSLGGNSPLHF
DNA: TGCGCCAGCAGCTTGGGAGGGAATTCACCCCTCCACTTT
V: TRBV5-1
size: few
J: TRBJ1-6
D: -

CDR3: CASSGEVKGYTF
DNA: TGTGCCAGCAGCGGGGAGGTAAAAGGCTACACCTTC
V: TRBV2
size: -
J: TRBJ1-2
D: -

CDR3: CASTATATSGAYNEQFF
DNA: TGCGCCAGCACCGCCACGGCGACTAGCGGAGCCTACAATGAGCAGTTCTTC
V: TRBV5-1
size: once
J: TRBJ2-1
D: TRBD2

CDR3: CASTPLGPNEQFF
DNA: TGTGCCAGCACCCCCCTTGGGCCTAATGAGCAGTTCTTC
V: TRBV27
size: -
J: TRBJ2-1
D: -

CDR3: CASSLVPTGRNQETQYF
DNA: TGCGCCAGCAGCTTGGTTCCGACAGGGCGGAACCAAGAGACCCAGTACTTC
V: TRBV5-1
size: -
J: TRBJ2-5
D: TRBD1

CDR3: CASSLQGVNTEAFF
DNA: TGTGCCAGCAGCTTGCAGGGGGTAAACACTGAAGCTTTCTTT
V: TRBV5-4
size: -
J: TRBJ1-1
D: TRBD1

CDR3: CASSYSITLPSGRPGGETQYF
DNA: TGTGCCAGCAGTTACTCGATCACTTTACCTAGCGGGAGGCCGGGGGGGGAGACCCAGTACTTC
V: TRBV6-7
size: -
J: TRBJ2-5
D: TRBD2